Listed below are T cell receptor beta chains from one sample, sequenced in a study of blood T cell repertoires in COVID-19. Sequencing was performed with immunoSEQ multiplex PCR; in TCRdb, only in-frame clones are kept and a portion is missing. The sample has 230,000 or so clones; around 86% are singletons. The sample taken for sequencing was PBMCs or T cells enriched from blood (not recorded which). The receptors originated from a woman aged 40 to 50 with acute COVID-19. Each CDR3 is given with its conserved first and last residue. A D gene is named only where the DNA matches it firmly. Clone sizes are given selectively: once, few, many, or a class where the clone is expanded.

>TRBV11-2|18|TRBD2|NA|TRBJ2-1
TGTGCCAGCAGCTCGGGACTAGCGGGGGGGCCGTCCTACAATGAGCAGTTCTTC
CASSSGLAGGPSYNEQFF
>TRBV10-3|14|NA|NA|TRBJ2-5
TGTGCCATCAGTACAGACAGAATCGGAGAGACCCAGTACTTC
CAISTDRIGETQYF
>TRBV12-5|14|NA|NA|TRBJ1-2
TGTGCTAGTGGTTTGTTAGGGGTAAACTATGGCTACACCTTC
CASGLLGVNYGYTF
>TRBV9|14|TRBD1|NA|TRBJ1-1
TGTGCCAGCAGCGAGGCCACAGGGGGCCCTGAAGCTTTCTTT
CASSEATGGPEAFF
>TRBV5-8|13|NA|NA|TRBJ2-1
TGTGCCAGCAGCCTTGGACAATCCAATGAGCAGTTCTTC
CASSLGQSNEQFF
>TRBV15|12|NA|NA|TRBJ2-7
TGTGCCACCAGCAGTATCCGGGACGAGCAGTACTTC
CATSSIRDEQYF
>TRBV5-6|14|TRBD1|NA|TRBJ1-2
TGTGCCAGCAGCCCACTGGGACAGAACTATGGCTACACCTTC
CASSPLGQNYGYTF
>TRBV12-3/TRBV12-4|12|TRBD2|NA|TRBJ2-5
TGTGCCACCTCGGGGGGGGACGAGACCCAGTACTTC
CATSGGDETQYF
>TRBV5-1|15|TRBD1|NA|TRBJ1-1
TGCGCCAGCAGCAAAGGACAGGGGGGAAACACTGAAGCTTTCTTT
CASSKGQGGNTEAFF
>TRBV27|13|NA|NA|TRBJ1-5
TGTGCCAGCAGTCCTCTCAGTTCTCGGCCCCAGCATTTT
CASSPLSSRPQHF
>TRBV15|15|TRBD1|NA|TRBJ2-1
TGTGCCACCAGCAGGGGACAGGGGACGGGGAATGAGCAGTTCTTC
CATSRGQGTGNEQFF
>TRBV7-3|17|TRBD2|NA|TRBJ2-2
TGTGCCAGCAGCCGCCCCCAGCGGGGGGCGAACACCGGGGAGCTGTTTTTT
CASSRPQRGANTGELFF
>TRBV19|14|TRBD1|once|TRBJ1-4
TGTGCCAGTAGTAACAGGGGGTCTAATGAAAAACTGTTTTTT
CASSNRGSNEKLFF
>TRBV4-3|14|TRBD2|NA|TRBJ2-7
TGCGCCAGCAGCCAAGATCTGGGACTAGCAAATACGTACTTC
CASSQDLGLANTYF
>TRBV11-2|18|TRBD1|NA|TRBJ1-2
TGTGCCAGCAGCTTTAGCGGACAGGGTAGCCATCCTAACTATGGCTACACCTTC
CASSFSGQGSHPNYGYTF
>TRBV3-1/TRBV3-2|14|NA|NA|TRBJ1-1
TGTGCCAGCAGCCGGAGGGATTTGAACACTGAAGCTTTCTTT
CASSRRDLNTEAFF